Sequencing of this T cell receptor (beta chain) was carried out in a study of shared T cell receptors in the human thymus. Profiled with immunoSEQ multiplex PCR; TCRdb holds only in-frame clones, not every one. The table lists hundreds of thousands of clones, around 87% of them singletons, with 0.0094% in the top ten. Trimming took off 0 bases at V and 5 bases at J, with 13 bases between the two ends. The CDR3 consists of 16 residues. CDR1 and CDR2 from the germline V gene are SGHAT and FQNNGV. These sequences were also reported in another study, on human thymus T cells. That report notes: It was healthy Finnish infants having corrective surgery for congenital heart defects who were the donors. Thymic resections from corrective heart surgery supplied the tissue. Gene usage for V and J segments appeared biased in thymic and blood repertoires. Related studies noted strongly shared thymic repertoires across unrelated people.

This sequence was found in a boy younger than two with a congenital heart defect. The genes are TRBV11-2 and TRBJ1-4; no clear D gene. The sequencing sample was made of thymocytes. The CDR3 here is CASSLDDETPNEKLFF. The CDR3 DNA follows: TGTGCCAGCAGCTTAGATGATGAGACACCGAATGAAAAACTGTTTTTT.